The present T cell receptor (beta chain) was sequenced within a study of blood T cells in healthy people across ages. Findings and caveats of the study: Both naive CD4+ cell counts and diversity were greater in long-lived donors than in aged donors. Percentage of naive T cells showed a strong correlation with TCR beta diversity. Roughly linear declines in TCR beta diversity per million T cells occurred with age. CMV status of donors was not determined, possibly confounding expanded clonotype changes.

This clonotype has a handful of counts. Its antigen is as yet unknown. Primed by a sample-barcoded 5' primer and a J-beta primer mix, a second PCR proceeded for 7 to 11 cycles. TCRdb reprocessed the 5' RACE reads via MiXCR and lists one record per CDR3 protein. The sample holds over 1,200,000 distinct CDR3 sequences, approximately 59% seen once. V gave up 2 bases and J gave up 3 bases; unmatched junction bases: 9. CDR1 and CDR2 from the germline V gene are ENHRY and SYGVKD. The CDR3 contains 16 residues. The sample was blood. The receptor was derived from a man aged 18-30 years in good health. V gene TRBV10-3 combines with J gene TRBJ2-7; TRBD1 matches at 8 bases. Here the CDR3 DNA reads TGTGCCATCAGTGAGCCCACCGGGACAGGCTTCTACGAGCAGTACTTC. It yields the protein CAISEPTGTGFYEQYF.